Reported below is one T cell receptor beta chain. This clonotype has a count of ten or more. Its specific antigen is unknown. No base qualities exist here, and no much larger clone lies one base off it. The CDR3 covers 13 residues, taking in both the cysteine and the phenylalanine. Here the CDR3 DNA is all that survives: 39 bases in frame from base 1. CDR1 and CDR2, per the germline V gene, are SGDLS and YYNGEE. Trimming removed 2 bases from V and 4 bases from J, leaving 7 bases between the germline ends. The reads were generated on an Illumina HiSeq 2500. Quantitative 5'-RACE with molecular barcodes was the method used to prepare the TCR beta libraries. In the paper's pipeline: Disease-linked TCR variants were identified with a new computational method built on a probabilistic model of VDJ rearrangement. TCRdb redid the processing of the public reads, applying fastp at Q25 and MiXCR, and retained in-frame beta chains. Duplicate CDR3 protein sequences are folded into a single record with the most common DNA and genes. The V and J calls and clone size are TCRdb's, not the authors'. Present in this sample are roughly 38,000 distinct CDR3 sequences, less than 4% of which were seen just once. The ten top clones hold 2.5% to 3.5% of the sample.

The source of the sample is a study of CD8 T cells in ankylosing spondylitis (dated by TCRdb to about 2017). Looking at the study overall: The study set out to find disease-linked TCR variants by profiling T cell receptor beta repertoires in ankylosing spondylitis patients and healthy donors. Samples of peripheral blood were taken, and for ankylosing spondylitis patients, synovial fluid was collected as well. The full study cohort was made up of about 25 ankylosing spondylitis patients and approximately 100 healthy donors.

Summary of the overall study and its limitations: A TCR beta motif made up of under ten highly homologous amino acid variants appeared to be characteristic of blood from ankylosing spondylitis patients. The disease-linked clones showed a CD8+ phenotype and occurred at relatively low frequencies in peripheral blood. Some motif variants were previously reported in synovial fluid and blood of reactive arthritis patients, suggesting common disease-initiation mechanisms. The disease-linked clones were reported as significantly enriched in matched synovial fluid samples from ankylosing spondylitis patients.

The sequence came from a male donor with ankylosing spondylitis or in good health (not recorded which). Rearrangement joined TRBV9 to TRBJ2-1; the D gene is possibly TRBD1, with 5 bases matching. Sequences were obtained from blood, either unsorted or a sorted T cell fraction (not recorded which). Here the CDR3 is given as CASSVRQYNEQFF. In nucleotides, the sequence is TGTGCCAGCAGCGTGCGACAGTACAATGAGCAGTTCTTC.